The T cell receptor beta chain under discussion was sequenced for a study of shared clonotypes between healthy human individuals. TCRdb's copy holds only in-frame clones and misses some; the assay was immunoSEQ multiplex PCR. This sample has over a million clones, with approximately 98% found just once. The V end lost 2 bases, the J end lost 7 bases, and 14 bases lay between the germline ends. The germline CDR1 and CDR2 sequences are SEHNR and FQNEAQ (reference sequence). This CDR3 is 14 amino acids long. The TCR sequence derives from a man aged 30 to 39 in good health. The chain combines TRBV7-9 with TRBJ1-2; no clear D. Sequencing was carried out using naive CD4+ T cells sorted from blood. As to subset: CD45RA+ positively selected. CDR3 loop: CASSLMLGSRGYTF. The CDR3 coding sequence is TGTGCCAGCAGCTTAATGCTAGGCAGCCGTGGCTACACCTTC.